This is a list of T cell receptor beta chains from one sample in a study of regulatory T cells in long-lasting Graves disease. In TCRdb, the multiplex PCR reads were re-called with MiXCR into one record per CDR3 protein. The sample lists 300,000 to 400,000 distinct CDR3 sequences, 15% to 20% occurring once. The source material was peripheral blood mononuclear cells (PBMCs), sampled at new diagnosis, from a patient treated with antithyroid drugs. The receptors derive from a female donor with Graves disease. Each CDR3 is given with its conserved first and last residue. Only part of the rows carry a size: once, few, many, or a class if the clone is expanded.

>.|TRBV11-2|TRBJ2-3
CASSLGLAATSDTQYF
>.|TRBV20-1|TRBJ1-5
CSATPPLGGNQPQHF
>many|TRBV19|TRBJ1-4
CASSRGTVLLNEKLFF
>many|TRBV2|TRBJ1-5
CASSSTAYSNQPQHF
>few|TRBV5-4|TRBJ1-2
CASRQGFNYGYTF
>many|TRBV7-6|TRBJ1-5
CASSLGGGTLQPQHF
>few|TRBV9|TRBJ2-5
CASSVALKEVETQYF
>.|TRBV6-1|TRBJ1-3
CASSAGGARGNTIYF
>few|TRBV6-2/TRBV6-3|TRBJ2-7
CASSYSIDGSYEQYF
>many|TRBV11-3|TRBJ2-5
CASREEAAQETQYF
>.|TRBV7-6|TRBJ2-7
CASSFTVSTVSSYEQYF
>many|TRBV20-1|TRBJ2-1
CSARVAGGGYNEQFF
>.|TRBV12-3/TRBV12-4|TRBJ1-2
CASSLRGARIRGYTF
>many|TRBV7-2|TRBJ2-7
CASSPGTGVQEQYF
>many|TRBV7-9|TRBJ2-5
CASSLGPLAGGTTQETQYF
>many|TRBV6-5|TRBJ1-5
CASSYEAEQPQHF
>.|TRBV24-1|TRBJ2-1
CATTPTGSGTVEQFF
>many|TRBV27|TRBJ2-3
CASSLLAGDRIDTQYF
>many|TRBV29-1|TRBJ1-2
CSVTTGDYGYTF
>once|TRBV12-3/TRBV12-4|TRBJ1-2
CASSLAGQVPFYGYTF
>few|TRBV14|TRBJ2-4
CASSQGVRLPQYF
>.|TRBV11-2|TRBJ2-1
CASSFDGNNEQFF
>.|TRBV18|TRBJ1-1
CASSPADSREAFF
>many|TRBV12-3/TRBV12-4|TRBJ2-3
CASSLGQSLTDTQYF
>many|TRBV7-9|TRBJ2-7
CASSLSLREQYF
>many|TRBV28|TRBJ2-3
CASSLSRDTQYF
>many|TRBV10-2|TRBJ2-7
CASSLAGGALHEQYF
>.|TRBV6-1|TRBJ1-2
CAIEDRGRYYGYTF
>many|TRBV28|TRBJ1-1
CASSLGPTEAFF
>many|TRBV12-3/TRBV12-4|TRBJ1-1
CASSSDMNTEAFF
>many|TRBV7-9|TRBJ1-1
CASSWDRANTEAFF
>many|TRBV20-1|TRBJ2-1
CSARAIAGVHNEQFF
>many|TRBV6-1|TRBJ1-1
CASRKGAWVDTEAFF
>few|TRBV27|TRBJ2-1
CASTPRTSVDNEQFF
>many|TRBV29-1|TRBJ2-3
CSVGGVDTQYF
>.|TRBV29-1|TRBJ2-7
CSVEKPGSSYEQYF
>.|TRBV19|TRBJ1-1
CASSTHTMNTEAFF
>many|TRBV18|TRBJ2-7
CASSRDGAFEFTYEQYF
>many|TRBV27|TRBJ1-1
CASRGGTRNTEAFF
>many|TRBV18|TRBJ2-7
CASSPPTSYEQYF